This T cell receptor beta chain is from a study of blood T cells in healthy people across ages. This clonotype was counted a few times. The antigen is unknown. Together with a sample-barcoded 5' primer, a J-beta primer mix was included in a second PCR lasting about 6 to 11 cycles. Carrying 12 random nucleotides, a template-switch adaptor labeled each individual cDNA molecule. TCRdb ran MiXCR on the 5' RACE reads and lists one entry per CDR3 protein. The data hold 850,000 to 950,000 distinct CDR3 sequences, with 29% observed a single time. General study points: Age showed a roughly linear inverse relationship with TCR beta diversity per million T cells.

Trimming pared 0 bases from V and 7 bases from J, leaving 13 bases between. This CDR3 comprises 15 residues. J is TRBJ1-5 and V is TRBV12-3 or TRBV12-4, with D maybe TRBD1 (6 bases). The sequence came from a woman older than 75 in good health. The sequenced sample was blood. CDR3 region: CASSLAQGGGQPQHF. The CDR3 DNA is TGTGCCAGCAGTTTAGCACAGGGTGGCGGACAGCCCCAGCATTTT.